This T cell receptor (beta chain) was sequenced during a study of blood T cell repertoires in COVID-19 (TCRdb year 2020). Some background on the complete study: Samples covering the acute and convalescent phases of COVID-19 were provided by collaborators in the United States, Italy and Spain. The material from the prospective study consisted of cDNA or gDNA derived from T cells, B-cell-depleted T cells, or PBMCs. Deeply sampled blood TCRbeta repertoires from subjects exposed to, actively infected with, or recovered from COVID-19 were included in the dataset. The repertoires were made available in a free public database intended to serve as a resource for research on the immune response to SARS-CoV-2. The samples were drawn from the first 160 participants of the ongoing ImmuneRACE study and from 950 to 1,500 subjects provided by 6 global collaborators. Nearly every sample came with metadata listing a de-identified subject ID, COVID-19 status, age in years and sex. Where HLA class I and class II types were available, the types were taken from metadata supplied by the sample provider, not from assay-based typing.

Concerning this clone itself: Its cognate antigen has yet to be identified. No quality values exist for individual bases; no much larger clone is one base distant.

CDR1 MGHRA and CDR2 YSYEKL were looked up in the germline V gene. The junction shows trimming of 4 bases on V and 2 bases on J, plus 9 bases between the germline ends. Spanning cysteine to phenylalanine, the CDR3 consists of 14 amino acids. The entry retains the CDR3 DNA only, 42 bases that are in frame from base 1. TCRbeta CDR3 regions were amplified from genomic DNA using the immunoSEQ Assay, a bias-controlled multiplex PCR. Processing in the source paper ran as follows. Nucleated cell counts per sample were estimated from amplification of reference gene primers within the assay. To quantify the absolute abundance of each unique TCRbeta CDR3 rearrangement, sequence reads were collapsed and filtered. For each sample, productive Simpson clonality was calculated by taking the square root of Simpson's diversity index across productive rearrangements. The immuneACCESS repertoire file appears here via TCRdb, limited to in-frame rearrangements. These files lack a portion of the clones; in checked studies, under half of the deficit traces to unresolved V genes, and the cause of the others is not known. V, J and clone size are those of that table, while D and trimming were read from the DNA. Here the sample has about 310,000 clones; 89% occur a single time. The ten largest account for roughly a tenth of the sample.

The investigation overall reported the following: Clinical and demographic metadata were provided uncurated, with the amount varying by source and participant.

In the prospective study, participants were about 18 to 100 years old, resided in fewer than 25 geographic areas of the United States, and were enrolled through a virtual design. To assign participants to cohorts, the prospective study relied on clinical history that participants themselves reported in a screening survey and a study questionnaire. Recovered participants in ImmuneRACE Cohort 3 were defined as having two consecutive negative NP/OP PCR tests, clearance from a healthcare professional, or resolution of symptoms. Mobile phlebotomists in the prospective study collected whole blood, serum and a nasopharyngeal or oropharyngeal swab from every participant. Additional blood draws and questionnaires over an approximately two-month period could optionally be provided by prospective study participants. Before DNA extraction, prospective study blood samples were shipped either frozen or at room temperature.

This clonotype was obtained from a woman between 35 and 50 years old who had recovered from COVID-19. The rearranged segments are TRBV4-1 and TRBJ1-5; too little of a D gene remains to name it. The sample consisted of PBMCs or T cells enriched from blood (not recorded which). This receptor carries the CDR3 CASSPQTRNQPQHF. The DNA sequence is TGCGCCAGCAGCCCACAGACCCGCAATCAGCCCCAGCATTTT.